These 13 T cell receptor beta chains were sequenced from one sample in a study of Graves' ophthalmopathy and Graves' hyperthyroidism. Transcripts of RNA were the source for amplifying TCR beta CDR3 regions. HTBI primers were used in a first-round RT-PCR, which preceded a second-round multiplex PCR. MiXCR, run by TCRdb on the multiplex PCR reads, gives a single entry per CDR3 protein. The profile shows under 250,000 distinct CDR3 sequences, approximately 21% of them singletons. The specimen sequenced was peripheral blood. These receptors all stem from a woman aged 50 to 60 with Graves' ophthalmopathy.

V gene TRBV12-3 or TRBV12-4 combines with J gene TRBJ2-7; the match to TRBD1 covers 10 bases. V shed 5 bases and J 4 bases; nucleotides not matched to a gene: 11. The CDR3 extends over 16 amino acids. The CDR3 loop reads CASSLTGTGDFYEQYF. CDR3 DNA sequence: TGTGCCAGCAGTCTCACCGGGACAGGGGATTTTTACGAGCAGTACTTC.

This clonotype was recorded at least ten times. Written as DNA, the CDR3 is TGTGCCACCAAGCGTGGCGGGAGGGACACCGGGGAGCTGTTTTTT. Its translation is CATKRGGRDTGELFF. J is TRBJ2-2 and V is TRBV5-3; TRBD2 agrees at 9 bases. TRBV5-3 is treated as an ORF (open reading frame) with a function not yet certain. The junction had 9 bases not matched to a gene; V was cut back by 9 bases and J by 3 bases. This CDR3 is 15 amino acids long.

Many counts were recorded for this clonotype. This rearrangement joins TRBV12-3 or TRBV12-4 to TRBJ2-2; D is uncertain. V gave up 2 bases and J gave up 0 bases, with 10 bases separating them. This CDR3 is built from 16 residues. For the CDR3, the DNA is TGTGCCAGCAGTTTAATCGCTTTTTCGAACACCGGGGAGCTGTTTTTT. It codes for CASSLIAFSNTGELFF.

This clonotype was detected many times. V is TRBV20-1 and J is TRBJ2-5; 7 bases line up with TRBD1. With V trimmed by 5 bases and J by 5 bases, 8 bases remained unmatched. This CDR3 is 13 amino acids long. Germline V gene data show CDR1 as DFQATT and CDR2 as SNEGSKA (reference sequence). The DNA for the CDR3 is TGCAGTGCTGAAAACAGGGGCGGCGAGACCCAGTACTTC. It encodes CSAENRGGETQYF.

Of note for this clonotype: A much larger clonotype is one base distant, so this may be a read error. The chain carries TRBV19 and TRBJ2-7; TRBD1 aligns across 9 bases. Germline V lookup: CDR1 LNHDA, CDR2 SQIVND (reference sequence). J gave up 6 bases and V 6 bases, and 12 bases lay outside the gene matches. The CDR3 loop spans 15 amino acids. The CDR3, as DNA: TGTGCCAGTAGCCCCGCGGGACAGGGAGGAAGCGAGCAGTACTTC. Translation gives CASSPAGQGGSEQYF.

This clonotype was seen ten or more times. The V call is TRBV20-1, the J call TRBJ1-5; no clear D. The CDR3 is 14 amino acids. V gave up 4 bases and J gave up 3 bases, with 13 bases separating them. The V gene's germline CDR1 is DFQATT and CDR2 SNEGSKA (reference sequence). The CDR3 bases are TGCAGTGCTATAACAGTGGCAGTCAATCAGCCCCAGCATTTT. Translation: CSAITVAVNQPQHF.

The V gene is TRBV6-4, the J gene TRBJ2-7; a possible D gene is TRBD2 (6 bases). Per germline, CDR1 MRHNA and CDR2 SNTAGT. V was pared by 8 bases and J by 1 base, with 12 bases between. The CDR3 runs to 13 residues. CDR3 amino acids: CASYGSTSYEQYF. CDR3 in DNA: TGTGCCAGCTACGGGAGTACGTCCTACGAGCAGTACTTC.

The chain combines TRBV29-1 with TRBJ1-1; TRBD1 matches at 9 bases. The germline V gene encodes CDR1 SQVTM and CDR2 ANQGSEA. J gave up 3 bases and V 6 bases, and 8 bases lay outside the gene matches. CDR3 size: 14 residues. The CDR3 loop is CSVTRTGVDTEAFF. The CDR3 DNA sequence: TGCAGCGTCACTAGGACAGGGGTTGACACTGAAGCTTTCTTT.

This clonotype was found many times. Its ends do not fully match the called genes, so a read error is possible. The chain carries TRBV3-1 and TRBJ2-7; D call uncertain. The CDR3 runs to 12 residues. Germline values: CDR1 LGHDT, CDR2 YNNKEL (reference sequence). The CDR3 protein is CASSQVGYEQYF. The CDR3 nucleotides are TGTGCCAGCAGTCAAGTGGGCTACGAGCAGTACTTC.

This clonotype was counted many times. The J gene is TRBJ1-1, the V gene TRBV30; D is possibly TRBD1 (5 bases). CDR1 and CDR2 (germline): GTSNPN, SVGIG (reference sequence). CDR3 size: 14 residues. The V end was cut by 3 bases, the J end by 3 bases, with 14 bases between. CDR3 region: CAWSSGQVDTEAFF. The DNA of the CDR3 is TGTGCCTGGAGCTCGGGGCAGGTCGACACTGAAGCTTTCTTT.

The chain couples TRBV9 to TRBJ2-7; a possible D gene is TRBD2 (6 bases). The CDR3 is 15 residues long. V was cut by 0 bases and J by 0 bases, with 10 bases left in between. The germline V gene encodes CDR1 SGDLS and CDR2 YYNGEE. CDR3 amino acids: CASSVGLASSYEQYF. CDR3 nucleotides: TGTGCCAGCAGCGTAGGGCTAGCGAGCTCCTACGAGCAGTACTTC.

This chain connects TRBV11-1 to TRBJ2-6; D is perhaps TRBD1 or TRBD2 (5 bases each). The CDR3 contains 17 residues. Deletions cut 3 bases from V and 3 bases from J, with 15 bases between. Germline V gives CDR1 SGHAT, CDR2 FQDESV (reference sequence). CDR3 nucleotide sequence: TGTGCCAGCAGCTTCTCGAAACCGGGGCTTGGGGCCAACGTCCTGACTTTC. It is translated as CASSFSKPGLGANVLTF.

The CDR3 is CASSLMWAVTRNQPQHF. CDR3 coding DNA: TGTGCCAGCAGTTTAATGTGGGCCGTTACGCGGAATCAGCCCCAGCATTTT. This chain links TRBV12-3 or TRBV12-4 with TRBJ1-5, with unresolved D. The CDR3 extends over 17 amino acids. V lost 2 bases, J lost 4 bases, and 18 bases lay in between.